This T cell receptor beta chain was found in a study of patients and donors after allogeneic stem cell transplantation. This clonotype was seen only once. In TCRdb, the RT-PCR reads were re-called with MiXCR into one record per CDR3 protein. The sample carries some 200,000 distinct CDR3 sequences, around 41% recorded once. This sequence was found in a human donor who was either an allogeneic HSCT recipient or a stem cell or donor lymphocyte infusion donor (not recorded which). It is not recorded whose cells these are; they may come from a transplant donor. Sequencing was done on a sample of blood, either unsorted or a sorted T cell fraction (not recorded which).

The CDR3 DNA follows: TGTGCCAGCAGCTTGGGGTCGGGCAGGGCAGAGACCCAGTACTTC. Translating gives CASSLGSGRAETQYF. The chain carries TRBV5-4 and TRBJ2-5, with D possibly TRBD1 on 5 matching bases. V was shortened by 0 bases and J by 4 bases, with 13 bases between the two germline ends. The germline CDR1 and CDR2 sequences are SGHNT and YYREEE (reference sequence). The CDR3 covers 15 residues.